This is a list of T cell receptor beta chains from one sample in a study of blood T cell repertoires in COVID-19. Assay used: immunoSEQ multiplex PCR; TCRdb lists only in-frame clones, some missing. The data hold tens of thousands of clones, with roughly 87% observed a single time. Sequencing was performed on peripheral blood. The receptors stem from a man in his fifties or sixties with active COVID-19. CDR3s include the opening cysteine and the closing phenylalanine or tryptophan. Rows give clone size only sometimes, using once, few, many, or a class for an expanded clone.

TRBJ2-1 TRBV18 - CASSPQRINNEQFF
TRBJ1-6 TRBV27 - CASSSGQGSYNSPLHF
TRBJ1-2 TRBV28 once CASSFPGQGDYTF
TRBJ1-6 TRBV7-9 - CASSLPGQGSPLHF
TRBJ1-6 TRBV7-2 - CASSLGGTRNSPLHF
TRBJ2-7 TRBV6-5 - CASSYFRGSYEQYF
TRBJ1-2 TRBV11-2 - CASSGQLVAGGYTF
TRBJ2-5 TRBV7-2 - CASSGKGLAGEETQYF
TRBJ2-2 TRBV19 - CASRPRGNTGELFF
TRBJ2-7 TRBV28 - CASSSLGTSGRALSYEQYF
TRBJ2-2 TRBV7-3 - CASSSAGGVTGELFF
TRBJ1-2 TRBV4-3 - CASSPVRGGYGYTF
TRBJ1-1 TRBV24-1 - CATSDSGRGFTEAFF
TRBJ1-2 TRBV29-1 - CSVEEGGWSGYTF
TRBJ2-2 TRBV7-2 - CASSQAHANTGELFF
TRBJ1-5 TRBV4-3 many CASSQGGPRGNQPQHF
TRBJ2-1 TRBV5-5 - CASSLPGSGGEQFF
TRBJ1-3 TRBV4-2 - CASSQGTGVSGNTIYF
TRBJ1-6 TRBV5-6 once CASSLPRQEISPLHF
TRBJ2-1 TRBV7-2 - CASSLQVDEQFF
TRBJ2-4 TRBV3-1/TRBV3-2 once CASSPTRVAKNIQYF
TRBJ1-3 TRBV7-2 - CASSSQIAGGGNTIYF
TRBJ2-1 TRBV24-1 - CATSGISGRAVDPDEQFF
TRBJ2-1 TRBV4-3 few CASSQSGLEGYNEQFF
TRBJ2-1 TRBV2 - CASSPGANYYNEQFF
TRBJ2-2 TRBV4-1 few CASSQFSGSTGELFF
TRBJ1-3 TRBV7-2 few CASSVGTGKGNTIYF
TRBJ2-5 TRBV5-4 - CASSPRRRGVARETQYF
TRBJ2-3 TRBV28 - CASRTPGGRSTDTQYF
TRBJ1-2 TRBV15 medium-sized CATSRDSRPARDGYTF
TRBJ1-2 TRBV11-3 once CASSRRQGIDYTF
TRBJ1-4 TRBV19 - CASSTSGPSLRATNEKLFF
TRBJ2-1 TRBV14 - CASSLGLAVSYNEQFF
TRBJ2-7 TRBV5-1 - CASRLQGSAYEQYF
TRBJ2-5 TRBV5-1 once CASSLGTSGSRETQYF
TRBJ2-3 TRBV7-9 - CASSSRGGQGNTQYF
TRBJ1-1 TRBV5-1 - CASSSRTGGGVGTEAFF
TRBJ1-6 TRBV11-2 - CASSTRTGINSPLHF
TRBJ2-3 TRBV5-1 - CASSLTSGIDTQYF
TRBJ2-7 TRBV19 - CASSQSTQGEQYF
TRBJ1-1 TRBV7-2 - CASSRTGGPVEAFF
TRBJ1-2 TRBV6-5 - CASSYSGTPYGYTF
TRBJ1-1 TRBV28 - CASRPTGNTEAFF
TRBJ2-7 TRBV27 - CASSSSAGSEQYF
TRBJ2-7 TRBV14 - CASSPTGALSYEQYF
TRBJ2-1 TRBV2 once CASAAARGRNEQFF
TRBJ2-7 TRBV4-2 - CASSPRERGVPYEQYF